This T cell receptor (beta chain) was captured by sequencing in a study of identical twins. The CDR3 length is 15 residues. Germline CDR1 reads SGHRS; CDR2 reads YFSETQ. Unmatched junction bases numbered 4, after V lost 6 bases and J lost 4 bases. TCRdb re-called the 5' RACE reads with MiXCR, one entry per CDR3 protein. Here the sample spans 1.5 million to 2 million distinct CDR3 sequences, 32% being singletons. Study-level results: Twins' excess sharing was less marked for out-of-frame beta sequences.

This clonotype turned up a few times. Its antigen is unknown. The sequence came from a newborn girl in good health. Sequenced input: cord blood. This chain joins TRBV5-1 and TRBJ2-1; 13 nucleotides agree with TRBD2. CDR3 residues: CASMVTSGGYNEQFF. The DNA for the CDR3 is TGCGCCAGCATGGTGACTAGCGGGGGGTACAATGAGCAGTTCTTC.